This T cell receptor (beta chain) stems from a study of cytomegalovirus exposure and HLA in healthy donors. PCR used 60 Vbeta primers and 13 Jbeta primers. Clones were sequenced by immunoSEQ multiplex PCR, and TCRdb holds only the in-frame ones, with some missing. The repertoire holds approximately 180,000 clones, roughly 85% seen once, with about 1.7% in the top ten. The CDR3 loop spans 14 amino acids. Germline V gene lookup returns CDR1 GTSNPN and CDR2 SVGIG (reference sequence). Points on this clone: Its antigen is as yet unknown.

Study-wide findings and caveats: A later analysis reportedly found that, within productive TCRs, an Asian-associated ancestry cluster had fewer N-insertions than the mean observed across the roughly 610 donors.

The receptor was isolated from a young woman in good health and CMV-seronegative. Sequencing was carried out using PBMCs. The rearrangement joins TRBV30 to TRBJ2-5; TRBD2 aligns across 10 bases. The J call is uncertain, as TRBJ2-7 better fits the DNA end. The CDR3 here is CAWGAGTSEFEQYF. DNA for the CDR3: TGTGCCTGGGGAGCCGGGACTAGCGAATTCGAGCAGTACTTC.